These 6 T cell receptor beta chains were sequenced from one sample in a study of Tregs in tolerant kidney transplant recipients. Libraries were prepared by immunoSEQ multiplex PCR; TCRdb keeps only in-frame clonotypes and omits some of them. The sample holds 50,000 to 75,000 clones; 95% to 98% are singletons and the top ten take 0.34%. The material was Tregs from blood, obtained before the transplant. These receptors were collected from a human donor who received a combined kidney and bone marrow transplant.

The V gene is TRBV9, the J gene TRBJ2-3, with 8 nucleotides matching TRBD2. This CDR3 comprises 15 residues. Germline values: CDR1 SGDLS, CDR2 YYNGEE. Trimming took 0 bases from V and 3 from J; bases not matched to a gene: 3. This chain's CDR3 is CASSVDSGKTDTQYF. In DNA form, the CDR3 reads TGTGCCAGCAGCGTAGATAGCGGGAAAACAGATACGCAGTATTTT.

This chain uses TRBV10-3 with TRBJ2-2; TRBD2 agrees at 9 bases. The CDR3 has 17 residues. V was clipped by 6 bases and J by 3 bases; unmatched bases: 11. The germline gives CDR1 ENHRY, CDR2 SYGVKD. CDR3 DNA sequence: TGTGCCATCAGACGACTGGCGGGAGGGCCCGACACCGGGGAGCTGTTTTTT. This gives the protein CAIRRLAGGPDTGELFF.

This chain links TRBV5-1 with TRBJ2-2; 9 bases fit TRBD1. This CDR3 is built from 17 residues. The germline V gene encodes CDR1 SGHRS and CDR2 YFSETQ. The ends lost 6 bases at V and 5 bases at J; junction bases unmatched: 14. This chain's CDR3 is CASTHLGTGLRTGELFF. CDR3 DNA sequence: TGCGCCAGCACCCATTTAGGGACAGGGCTTAGGACCGGGGAGCTGTTTTTT.

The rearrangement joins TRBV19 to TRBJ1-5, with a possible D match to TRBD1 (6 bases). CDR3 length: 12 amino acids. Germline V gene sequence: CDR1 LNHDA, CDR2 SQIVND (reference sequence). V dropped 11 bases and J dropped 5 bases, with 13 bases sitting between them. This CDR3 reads CALGPGDQPQHF. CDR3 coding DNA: TGTGCCCTGGGCCCAGGGGATCAGCCCCAGCATTTT.

The CDR3 here is CASTPGDRIYGYTF. Here the CDR3 DNA reads TGCGCCAGCACCCCGGGGGACCGGATCTATGGCTACACCTTC. The chain employs TRBV5-1 and TRBJ1-2, with D tentatively TRBD1 (5 bases). This CDR3 has 14 residues. The germline V gene encodes CDR1 SGHRS and CDR2 YFSETQ. The V end was cut by 6 bases, the J end by 4 bases, with 16 bases between.

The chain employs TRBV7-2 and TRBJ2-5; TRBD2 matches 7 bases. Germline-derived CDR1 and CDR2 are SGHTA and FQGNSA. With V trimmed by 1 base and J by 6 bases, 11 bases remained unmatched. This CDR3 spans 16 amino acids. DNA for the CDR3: TGTGCCAGCAGCTTAGGCCCTTTCGGCGGGAGAAAGACCCAGTACTTC. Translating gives CASSLGPFGGRKTQYF.